This T cell receptor beta chain derives from a study of blood T cell repertoires in COVID-19. About the research overall: Italy, Spain and the United States were the sources of the convalescent and acute COVID-19 samples. Sample material is recorded as cDNA or gDNA derived from T cells, B-cell-depleted T cells, or PBMCs.

In the original workflow: Researchers report that nucleated cell counts were estimated from reference gene primer amplification. The protocol was immunoSEQ multiplex PCR, while the TCRdb copy is restricted to in-frame clones and leaves out a portion. D and trimming were read from the DNA, whereas the V and J calls and clone size are those reported in that table. The data show about 180,000 clones, 83% seen once. Seattle enrolled patients during active infection and tracked them longitudinally. Germline CDR1 is SNHLY and CDR2 is FYNNEI. Trimming stripped 6 bases from V and 7 bases from J, with 9 bases between. This CDR3 contains 11 residues.

Specimen: peripheral blood. The chain uses TRBV2 and TRBJ1-1; D ambiguous. The receptor was isolated from a woman in her sixties or seventies with COVID-19, enrolled during active disease. CDR3 in amino acids: CASSAAVEAFF. CDR3 nucleotides: TGTGCCAGCAGCGCCGCAGTTGAAGCTTTCTTT.